The source of this T cell receptor (beta chain) is a study of OX40 agonist ivuxolimab in advanced cancers. Looking at the study overall: Prior anti-PD-1, anti-PD-L1 or anti-CTLA-4 therapy was allowed; approximately 40% had some. Study-wide results and caveats: Expanded clones belonging to CD8+ T cells outnumbered, on average, those of CD4+. Clonal expansion among partial responders at 0.1-3.0 mg/kg ranked near the lowest.

As to this clone: Its matching antigen is unknown.

Samples of blood were obtained at baseline, on cycle 4 day 1, and on cycle 7 day 1. Profiling relied on immunoSEQ multiplex PCR, and the TCRdb table lists in-frame clones only, not all of them. The table shows tens of thousands of clones, with approximately 90% occurring only once. The receptor was isolated from an adult with an advanced solid tumor such as melanoma, head and neck, liver or kidney cancer. The source material was CD4+ or CD8+ T cells sorted from blood, sampled in a trial of the OX40 agonist ivuxolimab.

The CDR3 loop is CASSLPDSSTDTQYF. The CDR3 DNA follows: TGCGCCAGCAGCTTGCCAGATTCTAGCACAGATACGCAGTATTTT. This chain links TRBV5-1 with TRBJ2-3; no firm D call. Germline CDR1 and CDR2: SGHRS and YFSETQ. The CDR3 is made up of 15 amino acids. V shed 1 base and J shed 0 bases, with 9 bases lying between them.